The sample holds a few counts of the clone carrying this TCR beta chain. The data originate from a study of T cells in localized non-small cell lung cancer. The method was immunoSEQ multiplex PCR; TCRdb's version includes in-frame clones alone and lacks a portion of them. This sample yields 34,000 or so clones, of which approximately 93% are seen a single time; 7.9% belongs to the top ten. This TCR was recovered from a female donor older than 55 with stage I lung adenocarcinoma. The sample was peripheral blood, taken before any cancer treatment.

CDR3 coding DNA: TGTGCCAGCAGTCCGGACAGGGGTTATGAAAAACTGTTTTTT. Translation gives CASSPDRGYEKLFF. The V gene is TRBV7-9, the J gene TRBJ1-4, with 9 bases fitting TRBD1. The CDR3 covers 14 residues. Per the germline V gene, CDR1 is SEHNR and CDR2 is FQNEAQ (reference sequence). With V trimmed by 6 bases and J by 6 bases, 5 bases remained unmatched.